Presented here are 22 T cell receptor beta chains from one specimen sequenced in a study of T-cell reconstitution after alpha-beta-depleted transplantation in children. Unique molecular identifiers were used to barcode this TCRbeta library. MiXCR, applied by TCRdb to the PCR reads, yields one record per CDR3 protein. The sample includes around 240,000 distinct CDR3 sequences, 7.5% to 10% seen only once; the top ten take less than 6%. This material consisted of PBMCs from the stem cell graft donor, taken from the stem cell graft. The receptors originated from a human donor who donated a stem cell graft to a child with SCID.

This clonotype was counted at least ten times. This sequence joins TRBV4-1 and TRBJ2-7, with TRBD1 as a possible D gene (6 bases). V was clipped by 0 bases and J by 3 bases, with 12 bases between them. The CDR3 spans 15 residues. CDR1 is MGHRA, CDR2 YSYEKL, per germline. CDR3 DNA: TGCGCCAGCAGCCAAGATATTGTAGGGGGCTACGAGCAGTACTTC. This translates into CASSQDIVGGYEQYF.

The chain links TRBV7-8 to TRBJ1-1, with D possibly TRBD1 on 5 matching bases. V lost 4 bases and J lost 1, with 16 bases in between. Germline V CDR1 and CDR2: SGHVS, FQNEAQ. This CDR3 comprises 16 residues. The CDR3 bases are TGTGCCAGCAGCTCAACCTCAGGGTCAGGGAACACTGAAGCTTTCTTT. Translating it yields CASSSTSGSGNTEAFF.

This clonotype has a count of ten or more. The chain has TRBV20-1 and TRBJ2-5, with D uncertain. V shed 6 bases and J shed 4 bases, with 12 bases lying between them. The CDR3 runs 12 residues. Germline CDR1 DFQATT, CDR2 SNEGSKA (reference sequence). Written as DNA, the CDR3 is TGCAGTGCCGACAATTGGTCAGAGACCCAGTACTTC. Translating it yields CSADNWSETQYF.

There are many counts of this clonotype. This sequence joins TRBV24-1 and TRBJ2-3, with TRBD2 identical over 9 bases. Germline lookup yields CDR1 KGHDR and CDR2 SFDVKD. The CDR3 extends over 18 amino acids. J lost 2 bases, V lost 4 bases, and 12 bases had no gene match. This chain's CDR3 is CATSDSLGTSISTDTQYF. The CDR3 DNA reads TGTGCCACCAGTGACTCCTTGGGGACTAGCATCTCCACAGATACGCAGTATTTT.

This clonotype was seen at least ten times. The chain joins TRBV7-9 to TRBJ2-7; D uncertain. The germline gives CDR1 SEHNR, CDR2 FQNEAQ (reference sequence). The CDR3 covers 12 residues. The V gene lost 5 bases and the J gene lost 5 bases, with 10 bases spanning the gap. The CDR3 nucleotides read TGTGCCAGCAGCCAAGGGATCCACGAGCAGTACTTC. This codes for CASSQGIHEQYF.

This clonotype was found many times. The chain recombines TRBV30 with TRBJ1-2, with D maybe TRBD1 (6 bases). CDR3 length: 12 residues. Germline assignment: CDR1 GTSNPN and CDR2 SVGIG (reference sequence). V lost 3 bases, J lost 5 bases, and 10 bases lay in between. CDR3 in amino acids: CAWSAGAYGYTF. The CDR3 DNA reads TGTGCCTGGAGCGCAGGGGCGTATGGCTACACCTTC.

This clonotype was recorded many times. The chain links TRBV4-2 to TRBJ2-7, with 8 bases fitting TRBD2. The trim removed 0 bases at V and 5 bases at J, leaving 9 bases unmatched. This CDR3 contains 16 residues. The germline gives CDR1 LGHNA, CDR2 YNFKEQ. Written as DNA, the CDR3 is TGTGCCAGCAGCCAAGAGAGGGTAGCGGGGTTCCACGAGCAGTACTTC. Translation gives CASSQERVAGFHEQYF.

This clonotype was counted many times. The chain combines TRBV6-1 with TRBJ2-7, with 7 bases identical to TRBD1. CDR1 and CDR2 (germline): MNHNS, SASEGT. The CDR3 sequence is 16 residues long. V was pared by 5 bases and J by 7 bases, with 17 bases of the junction left unmatched. DNA of the CDR3: TGTGCCAGCAGTAGAGACAGGGCCCTTACGAAGCCGGAGCAGTACTTC. Amino acids: CASSRDRALTKPEQYF.

The V and J genes are TRBV9 and TRBJ2-1; possible D gene TRBD2, 5 bases. Germline values: CDR1 SGDLS, CDR2 YYNGEE. This CDR3 contains 13 residues. Trimming removed 3 bases at V and 6 bases at J, with 10 bases between. The CDR3 protein is CASSGPGGNEQFF. The CDR3 region has the DNA TGTGCCAGCAGCGGCCCCGGAGGCAATGAGCAGTTCTTC.

This clonotype was seen repeatedly, ten times or more. J is TRBJ1-2 and V is TRBV3-1; D is undetermined. The CDR3 loop spans 15 amino acids. Germline assignment: CDR1 LGHDT and CDR2 YNNKEL (reference sequence). Trimming stripped 0 bases from V and 4 bases from J, with 12 bases between. The CDR3 DNA reads as TGTGCCAGCAGCCAAGAACTCTTTGGCGGCTATGGCTACACCTTC. Its translation is CASSQELFGGYGYTF. The full variable domain, completed using reference TRBV3-1 and TRBJ1-2, is DTAVSQTPKYLVTQMGNDKSIKCEQNLGHDTMYWYKQDSKKFLKIMFSYNNKELIINETVPNRFSPKSPDKAHLNLHINSLELGDSAVYFCASSQELFGGYGYTFGSGTRLTVV.

Many counts were recorded for this clonotype. V gene TRBV5-1 combines with J gene TRBJ1-1, with a possible D match to TRBD1 (6 bases). The CDR3 totals 14 residues. The germline gives CDR1 SGHRS, CDR2 YFSETQ. V lost 3 bases and J 4 bases, leaving 13 bases between the germline ends. Here the CDR3 DNA reads TGCGCCAGCAGCTCTGGGGGGGCAGCCACTGAAGCTTTCTTT. Protein sequence: CASSSGGAATEAFF.

At least ten counts were recorded for this clonotype. CDR3 residues: CASSLWDRGYEQYF. The CDR3 DNA sequence: TGTGCCAGCAGCTTATGGGACAGGGGGTACGAGCAGTACTTC. The chain uses TRBV7-2 and TRBJ2-7, with 11 bases that match TRBD1. J was trimmed by 4 bases and V by 2 bases; bases with no gene match: 1. The germline CDR1 and CDR2 sequences are SGHTA and FQGNSA. The CDR3 consists of 14 residues.

This clonotype showed up many times. This chain uses TRBV3-1 with TRBJ2-7; TRBD1 matches 8 bases. V gave up 0 bases and J gave up 7 bases; unmatched junction bases: 11. Germline CDR1 is LGHDT and CDR2 is YNNKEL (reference sequence). CDR3 length: 16 residues. The CDR3 bases are TGTGCCAGCAGCCAAGATGCGGGCAGGGGGCAGAGGGAGCAGTACTTC. Amino acids: CASSQDAGRGQREQYF.

This clonotype was counted at least ten times. The genes are TRBV5-1 and TRBJ1-2; D is undetermined. Germline CDR1 SGHRS, CDR2 YFSETQ. The V gene lost 2 bases and the J gene lost 5 bases, with 16 bases spanning the gap. The CDR3 totals 15 residues. CDR3 DNA: TGCGCCAGCAGCTTAGAAGGACTCTCCGGGTATGGCTACACCTTC. It is translated as CASSLEGLSGYGYTF.

This clonotype showed up many times. This chain links TRBV12-3 or TRBV12-4 with TRBJ1-6; 7 bases are shared with TRBD1. Germline trimming cut 7 bases from V and 7 bases from J; bases unmatched to any gene: 10. The length of the CDR3 is 15 residues. The CDR3 nucleotides read TGTGCCAGCACCCTCTCTGGGACAGCAAATTCACCCCTCCACTTT. Residues: CASTLSGTANSPLHF.

The chain combines TRBV30 with TRBJ2-5, with 9 bases aligning to TRBD2. Trimming at V came to 4 bases and at J to 5 bases, leaving 8 bases not matched to a gene. The germline V gene encodes CDR1 GTSNPN and CDR2 SVGIG (reference sequence). The CDR3 is 14 residues long. The chain's CDR3 is CAWKVAGGPETQYF. Here the CDR3 DNA reads TGTGCCTGGAAGGTGGCGGGGGGGCCGGAGACCCAGTACTTC.

This clonotype was counted many times. The V and J genes are TRBV27 and TRBJ1-2; tentative D call: TRBD1 (5 bases). Trimming pared 5 bases from V and 8 bases from J, leaving 15 bases between. CDR3 size: 13 residues. Germline V gene sequence: CDR1 MNHEY, CDR2 SMNVEV (reference sequence). Here the CDR3 reads CASSAQGVFGYTF. The CDR3 DNA follows: TGTGCCAGCAGTGCCCAGGGTGTATTCGGCTACACCTTC.

At least ten counts were recorded for this clonotype. This chain joins TRBV2 and TRBJ2-1; D is possibly TRBD2 (6 bases). Germline V gene sequence: CDR1 SNHLY, CDR2 FYNNEI. There are 10 residues in the CDR3. The V end was cut by 3 bases, the J end by 12 bases, with 6 bases between. This CDR3 is CASSEGGQFF. In nucleotides, the CDR3 is TGTGCCAGCAGTGAGGGGGGGCAGTTCTTC.

The chain couples TRBV7-9 to TRBJ2-3, with TRBD1 matching 12 bases. V gave up 4 bases and J gave up 5 bases; unmatched junction bases: 10. The CDR3 is 17 residues long. The germline gives CDR1 SEHNR, CDR2 FQNEAQ (reference sequence). As DNA, the CDR3 is TGTGCCAGCAGCTCACAACCGGGACAGGGGGCAGAAGATACGCAGTATTTT. Its translation: CASSSQPGQGAEDTQYF.

This clonotype was found many times. V usage is TRBV20-1 and J usage is TRBJ2-5; D unresolved. The germline V gene has CDR1 DFQATT and CDR2 SNEGSKA (reference sequence). Trimming pared 2 bases from V and 2 bases from J, leaving 15 bases between. The CDR3 covers 15 residues. The CDR3 DNA sequence: TGCAGTGCTAGAACCATGTGGGCAGAGCAAGAGACCCAGTACTTC. It specifies CSARTMWAEQETQYF.

This clonotype was observed at least ten times. The chain uses TRBV5-5 and TRBJ2-3; TRBD2 agrees at 9 bases. V gave up 0 bases and J gave up 1 base; unmatched junction bases: 9. The CDR3 totals 18 residues. Germline CDR1 reads SGHKS; CDR2 reads YYEKEE (reference sequence). The CDR3 DNA follows: TGTGCCAGCAGCTTGGGCCTAGCGGGGACCGGAGGCACAGATACGCAGTATTTT. Translated, it gives CASSLGLAGTGGTDTQYF.

This clonotype was observed many times. V usage is TRBV9 and J usage is TRBJ2-2, with 7 bases matching TRBD1. This CDR3 is built from 13 residues. Germline CDR1 SGDLS, CDR2 YYNGEE. V was pared by 4 bases and J by 5 bases, with 2 bases of the junction left unmatched. The CDR3 loop reads CASSQTGTGELFF. CDR3 in DNA: TGTGCCAGCAGCCAGACAGGGACCGGGGAGCTGTTTTTT.